In its sample, the clone carrying this T cell receptor (beta chain) was seen many times. These data are taken from a study of Graves' ophthalmopathy and Graves' hyperthyroidism. For repertoire sequencing, the TCR beta CDR3 regions were amplified from RNA transcripts. First-round RT-PCR relied on HTBI primers, and a second-round multiplex PCR came next. TCRdb re-derived calls from the multiplex PCR reads in MiXCR, one entry per CDR3 protein. Here the sample spans under 350,000 distinct CDR3 sequences, under 20% being singletons. The CDR3 is made up of 15 amino acids. The ends were cut back, 4 bases at V and 2 bases at J, with 17 bases in the middle. Germline CDR1 DFQATT, CDR2 SNEGSKA (reference sequence).

The chain employs TRBV20-1 and TRBJ2-5; D call uncertain. Input material: peripheral blood. This receptor was obtained from an adult man with Graves' ophthalmopathy. This CDR3 reads CSAMGPRGSQETQYF. DNA for the CDR3: TGCAGTGCTATGGGCCCCCGAGGCAGTCAAGAGACCCAGTACTTC.